The 6 T cell receptor beta chains given below trace back to one sample, sequenced in a study of glioma-infiltrating T cells. The iRepertoire nested amplicon-rescue multiplex PCR amplified TCR alpha and beta CDR3s from RNA. TCRdb recomputed calls from the multiplex PCR reads with MiXCR, one row per CDR3 protein. The sample holds some 190,000 distinct CDR3 sequences, roughly 32% seen once. The sample comprised glioma tissue, nonneoplastic brain tissue, or PBMCs (not recorded which). The receptor source for this set is a human donor with low-grade glioma or glioblastoma, undergoing nonglioma brain surgery, or in good health (not recorded which).

The J gene is TRBJ2-5, the V gene TRBV6-5; D unresolved. Germline loops: CDR1 MNHEY, CDR2 SVGAGI. This CDR3 contains 12 residues. Trimming took 4 bases from V and 7 from J, leaving 10 bases between them. The CDR3 nucleotides are TGTGCCAGCAGTTCTAGAATGGGGACCCAGTACTTC. It is translated as CASSSRMGTQYF.

This clonotype was counted at least ten times. This chain links TRBV19 with TRBJ1-1, with D tentatively TRBD1 (6 bases). V gave up 5 bases and J gave up 0 bases, with 16 bases separating them. The CDR3 length is 16 residues. Germline assignment: CDR1 LNHDA and CDR2 SQIVND (reference sequence). This chain's CDR3 is CASSSRTATMNTEAFF. CDR3 DNA sequence: TGTGCCAGTAGTTCAAGGACAGCAACCATGAACACTGAAGCTTTCTTT.

The chain uses TRBV7-9 and TRBJ2-3; D is unclear. V gave up 10 bases and J gave up 0 bases, with 20 bases separating them. The CDR3 length is 16 residues. Germline V CDR1 and CDR2: SEHNR, FQNEAQ (reference sequence). This CDR3 is CAINHGILGSTDTQYF. DNA for the CDR3: TGTGCCATCAACCATGGGATCTTAGGGAGCACAGATACGCAGTATTTT.

There are many counts of this clonotype. This chain uses TRBV4-3 with TRBJ1-4; D is unresolved. The germline CDR1 and CDR2 sequences are LGHNA and YSLEER. Trimming shortened V by 0 bases and J by 5 bases, and 10 bases separated the two germline ends. The length of the CDR3 is 15 residues. CDR3 in amino acids: CASSQDAQPNEKLFF. The CDR3 DNA follows: TGCGCCAGCAGCCAAGACGCCCAGCCAAATGAAAAACTGTTTTTT.

Note on this clonotype: One junction end does not reproduce the germline sequence, and a read error may be involved. This chain joins TRBV19 and TRBJ2-1, with TRBD2 matching over 7 bases. In germline, CDR1 is LNHDA, CDR2 SQIVND (reference sequence). The CDR3 is made up of 15 amino acids. This CDR3 reads CASRRSSGGSGEQLF. CDR3 in DNA: TGTGCCAGTAGAAGGTCTAGCGGAGGGAGTGGTGAGCAGCTCTTC.

The CDR3 sequence: CASQVAGGAGIVAEAFF. CDR3 in DNA: TGTGCCAGCCAGGTAGCGGGAGGGGCAGGCATCGTCGCTGAAGCTTTCTTT. The gene calls are TRBV6-1 and TRBJ1-1; a possible D gene is TRBD1 (5 bases). Germline CDR1 is MNHNS and CDR2 is SASEGT. The ends were cut back, 8 bases at V and 6 bases at J, with 28 bases in the middle. The length of the CDR3 is 17 residues.